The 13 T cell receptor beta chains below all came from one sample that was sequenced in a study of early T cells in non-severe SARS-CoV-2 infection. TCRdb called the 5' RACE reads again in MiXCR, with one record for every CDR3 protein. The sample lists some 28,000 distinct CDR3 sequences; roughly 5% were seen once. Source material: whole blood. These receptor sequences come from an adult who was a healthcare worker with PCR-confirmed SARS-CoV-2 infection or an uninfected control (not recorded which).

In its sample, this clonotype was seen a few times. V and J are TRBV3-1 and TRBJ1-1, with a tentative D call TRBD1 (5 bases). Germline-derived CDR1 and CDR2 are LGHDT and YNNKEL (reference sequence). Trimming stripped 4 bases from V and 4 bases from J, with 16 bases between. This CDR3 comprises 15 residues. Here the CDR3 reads CASSPIGGASTEAFF. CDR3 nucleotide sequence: TGTGCCAGCAGCCCGATAGGAGGGGCGAGCACTGAAGCTTTCTTT.

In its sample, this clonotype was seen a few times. The DNA for the CDR3 is TGTGCCAGCTCACCCCCAAACGTTCAGACTAGCACAGATACGCAGTATTTT. Translated: CASSPPNVQTSTDTQYF. This chain uses TRBV18 with TRBJ2-3; D is unresolved. Trimming left V 3 bases short and J 0 bases short, with 16 bases between. Germline CDR1 KGHSH, CDR2 LQKENI. CDR3 length: 17 amino acids. Using reference TRBV18 and TRBJ2-3 for the parts outside the CDR3, the full variable domain is NAGVMQNPRHLVRRRGQEARLRCSPMKGHSHVYWYRQLPEEGLKFMVYLQKENIIDESGMPKERFSAEFPKEGPSILRIQQVVRGDSAAYFCASSPPNVQTSTDTQYFGPGTRLTVL.

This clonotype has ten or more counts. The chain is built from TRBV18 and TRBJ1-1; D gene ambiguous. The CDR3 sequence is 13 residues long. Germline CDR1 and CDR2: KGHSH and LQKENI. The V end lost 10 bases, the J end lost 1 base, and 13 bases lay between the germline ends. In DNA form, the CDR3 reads TGTGCCACCAACCCTGGGGAGAACACTGAAGCTTTCTTT. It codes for CATNPGENTEAFF. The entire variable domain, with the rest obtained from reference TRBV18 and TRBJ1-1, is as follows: NAGVMQNPRHLVRRRGQEARLRCSPMKGHSHVYWYRQLPEEGLKFMVYLQKENIIDESGMPKERFSAEFPKEGPSILRIQQVVRGDSAAYFCATNPGENTEAFFGQGTRLTVV.

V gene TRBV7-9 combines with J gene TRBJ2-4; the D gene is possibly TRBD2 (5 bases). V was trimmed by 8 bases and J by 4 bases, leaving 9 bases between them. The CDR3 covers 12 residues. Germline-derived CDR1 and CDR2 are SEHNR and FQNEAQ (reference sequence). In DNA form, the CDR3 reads TGTGCCAGCGGACTCCCGAAAAACATTCAGTACTTC. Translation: CASGLPKNIQYF. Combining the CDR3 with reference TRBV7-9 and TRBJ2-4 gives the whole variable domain DTGVSQNPRHKITKRGQNVTFRCDPISEHNRLYWYRQTLGQGPEFLTYFQNEAQLEKSRLLSDRFSAERPKGSFSTLEIQRTEQGDSAMYLCASGLPKNIQYFGAGTRLSVL.

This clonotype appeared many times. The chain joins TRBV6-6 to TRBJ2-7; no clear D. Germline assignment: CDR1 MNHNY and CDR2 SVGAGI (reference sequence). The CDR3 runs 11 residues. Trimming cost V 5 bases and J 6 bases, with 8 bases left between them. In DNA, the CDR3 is TGTGCCAGCAGTCCCCCTGGCGAGCAGTACTTC. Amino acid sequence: CASSPPGEQYF.

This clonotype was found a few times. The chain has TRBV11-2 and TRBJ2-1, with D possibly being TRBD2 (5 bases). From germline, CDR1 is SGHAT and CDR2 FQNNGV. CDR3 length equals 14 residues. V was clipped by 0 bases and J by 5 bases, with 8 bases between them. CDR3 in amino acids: CASSLDPGNNEQFF. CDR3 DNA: TGTGCCAGCAGCTTAGACCCGGGAAACAATGAGCAGTTCTTC.

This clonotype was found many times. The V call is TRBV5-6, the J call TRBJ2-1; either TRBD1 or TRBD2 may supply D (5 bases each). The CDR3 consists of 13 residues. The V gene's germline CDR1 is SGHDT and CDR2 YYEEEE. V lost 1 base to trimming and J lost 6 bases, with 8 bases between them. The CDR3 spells CASSLMRGNEQFF. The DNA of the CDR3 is TGTGCCAGCAGCTTGATGAGGGGCAATGAGCAGTTCTTC.

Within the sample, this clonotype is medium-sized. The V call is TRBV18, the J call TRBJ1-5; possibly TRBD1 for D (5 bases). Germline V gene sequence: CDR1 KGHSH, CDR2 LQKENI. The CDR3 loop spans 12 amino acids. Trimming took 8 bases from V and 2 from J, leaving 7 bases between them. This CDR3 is CASRGGNQPQHF. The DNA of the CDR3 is TGTGCCAGCCGGGGGGGCAATCAGCCCCAGCATTTT.

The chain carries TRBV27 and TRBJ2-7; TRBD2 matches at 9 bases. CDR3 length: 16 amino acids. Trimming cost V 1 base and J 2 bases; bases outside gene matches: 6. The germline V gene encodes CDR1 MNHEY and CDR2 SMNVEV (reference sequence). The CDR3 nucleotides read TGTGCCAGCAGTTTATACCGCGGGGGGGCCCCCTACGAGCAGTACTTC. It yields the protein CASSLYRGGAPYEQYF.

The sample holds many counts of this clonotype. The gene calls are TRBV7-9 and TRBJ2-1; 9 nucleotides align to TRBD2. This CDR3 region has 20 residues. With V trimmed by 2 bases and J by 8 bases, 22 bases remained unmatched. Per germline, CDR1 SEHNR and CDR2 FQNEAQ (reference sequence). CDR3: CASSLMIGTTTSGQWDEQFF. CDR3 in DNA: TGTGCCAGCAGCTTAATGATAGGGACAACCACTAGCGGGCAATGGGATGAGCAGTTCTTC.

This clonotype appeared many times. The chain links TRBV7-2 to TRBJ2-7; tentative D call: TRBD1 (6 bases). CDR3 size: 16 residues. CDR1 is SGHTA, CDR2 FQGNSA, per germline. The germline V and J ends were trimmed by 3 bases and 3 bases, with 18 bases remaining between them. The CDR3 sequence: CASSFSYGRGGYEQYF. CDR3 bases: TGTGCCAGCAGCTTCTCGTACGGTCGAGGGGGCTACGAGCAGTACTTC.

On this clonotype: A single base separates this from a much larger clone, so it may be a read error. The CDR3 coding sequence is TGTGCCTGGAATGCACTAGCGGGTATGGAGCAGTACTTC. Protein sequence: CAWNALAGMEQYF. The chain combines TRBV30 with TRBJ2-7; 9 nucleotides align to TRBD2. The CDR3 covers 13 residues. From germline, CDR1 is GTSNPN and CDR2 SVGIG (reference sequence). V gave up 4 bases and J gave up 7 bases; unmatched junction bases: 8.

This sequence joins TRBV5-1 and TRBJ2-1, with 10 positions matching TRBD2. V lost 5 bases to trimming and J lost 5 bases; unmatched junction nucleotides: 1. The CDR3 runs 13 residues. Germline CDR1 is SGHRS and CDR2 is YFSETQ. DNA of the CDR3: TGCGCCAGCAGAGGACTAGCGGACAATGAGCAGTTCTTC. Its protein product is CASRGLADNEQFF.